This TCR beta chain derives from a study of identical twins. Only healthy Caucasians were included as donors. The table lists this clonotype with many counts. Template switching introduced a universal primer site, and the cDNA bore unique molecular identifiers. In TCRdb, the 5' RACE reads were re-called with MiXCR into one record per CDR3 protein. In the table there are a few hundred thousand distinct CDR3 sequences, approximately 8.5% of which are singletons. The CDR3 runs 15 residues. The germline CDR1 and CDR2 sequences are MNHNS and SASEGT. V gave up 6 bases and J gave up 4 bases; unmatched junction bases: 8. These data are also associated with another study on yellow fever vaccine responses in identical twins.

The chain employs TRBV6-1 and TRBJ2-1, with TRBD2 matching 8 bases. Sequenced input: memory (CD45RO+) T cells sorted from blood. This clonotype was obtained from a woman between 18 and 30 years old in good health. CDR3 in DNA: TGTGCCAGCAGACCTACTAGCGGCCCTTACAATGAGCAGTTCTTC. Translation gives CASRPTSGPYNEQFF.